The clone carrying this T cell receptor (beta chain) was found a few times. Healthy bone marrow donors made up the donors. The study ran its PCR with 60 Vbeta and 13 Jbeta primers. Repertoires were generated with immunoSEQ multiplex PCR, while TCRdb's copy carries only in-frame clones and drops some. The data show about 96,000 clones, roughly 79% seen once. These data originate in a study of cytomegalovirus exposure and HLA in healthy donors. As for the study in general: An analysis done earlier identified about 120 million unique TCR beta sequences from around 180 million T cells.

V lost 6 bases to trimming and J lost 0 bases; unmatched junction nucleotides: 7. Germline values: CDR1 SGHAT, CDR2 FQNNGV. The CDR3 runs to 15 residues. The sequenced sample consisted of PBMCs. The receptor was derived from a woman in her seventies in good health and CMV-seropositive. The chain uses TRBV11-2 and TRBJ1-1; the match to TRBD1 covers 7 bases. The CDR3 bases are TGTGCCAGCAGGACCTGGGGACAGTTGAACACTGAAGCTTTCTTT. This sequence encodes CASRTWGQLNTEAFF.